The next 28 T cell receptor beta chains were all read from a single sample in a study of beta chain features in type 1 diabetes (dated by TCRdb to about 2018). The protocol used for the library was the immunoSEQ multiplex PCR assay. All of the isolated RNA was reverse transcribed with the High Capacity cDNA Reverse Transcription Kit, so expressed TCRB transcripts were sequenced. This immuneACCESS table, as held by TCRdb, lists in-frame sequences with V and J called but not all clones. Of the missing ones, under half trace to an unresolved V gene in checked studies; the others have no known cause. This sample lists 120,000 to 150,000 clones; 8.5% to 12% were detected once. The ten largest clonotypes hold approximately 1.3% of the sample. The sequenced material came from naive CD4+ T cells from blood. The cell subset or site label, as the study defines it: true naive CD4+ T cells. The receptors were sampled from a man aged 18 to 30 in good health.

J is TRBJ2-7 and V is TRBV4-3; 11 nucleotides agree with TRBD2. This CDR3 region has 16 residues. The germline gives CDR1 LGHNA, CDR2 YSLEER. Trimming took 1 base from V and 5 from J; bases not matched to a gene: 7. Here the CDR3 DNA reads TGCGCCAGCAGCCAAGTTTCTAGCGGGGGGATGGACGAGCAGTACTTC. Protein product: CASSQVSSGGMDEQYF.

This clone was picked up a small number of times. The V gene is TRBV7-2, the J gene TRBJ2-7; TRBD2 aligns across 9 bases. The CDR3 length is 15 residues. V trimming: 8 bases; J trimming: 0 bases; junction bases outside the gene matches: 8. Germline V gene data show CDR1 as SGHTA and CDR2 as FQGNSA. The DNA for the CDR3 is TGTGCCAGCGGCGGCGGGGGGGGAGCCTCCTACGAGCAGTACTTC. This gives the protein CASGGGGGASYEQYF.

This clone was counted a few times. CDR3 loop: CASRLGTGTGPYEQYF. In DNA, the CDR3 is TGTGCCAGCAGGCTAGGAACCGGGACAGGCCCCTACGAGCAGTACTTC. This chain connects TRBV5-6 to TRBJ2-7, with 8 bases matching TRBD1. Per the germline V gene, CDR1 is SGHDT and CDR2 is YYEEEE. CDR3 length: 16 residues. V dropped 5 bases and J dropped 2; count of bases not matched to a gene: 12.

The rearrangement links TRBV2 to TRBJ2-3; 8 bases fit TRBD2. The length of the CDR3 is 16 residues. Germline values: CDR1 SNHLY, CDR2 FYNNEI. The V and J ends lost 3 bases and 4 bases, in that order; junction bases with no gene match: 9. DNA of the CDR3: TGTGCCAGCAGTGATGGTTTTGCGGGGGGATCAGATACGCAGTATTTT. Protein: CASSDGFAGGSDTQYF.

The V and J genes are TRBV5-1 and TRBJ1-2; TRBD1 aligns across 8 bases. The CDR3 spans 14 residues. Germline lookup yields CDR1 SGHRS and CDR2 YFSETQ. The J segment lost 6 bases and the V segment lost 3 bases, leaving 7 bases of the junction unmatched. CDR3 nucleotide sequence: TGCGCCAGCAGCTCGACAGGGGCGGTCGATGGCTACACCTTC. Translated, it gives CASSSTGAVDGYTF.

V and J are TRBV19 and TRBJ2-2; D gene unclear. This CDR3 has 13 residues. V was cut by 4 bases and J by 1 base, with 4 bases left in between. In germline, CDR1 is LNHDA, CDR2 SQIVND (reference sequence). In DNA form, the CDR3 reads TGTGCCAGTAGTAGAGGGAACACCGGGGAGCTGTTTTTT. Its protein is CASSRGNTGELFF.

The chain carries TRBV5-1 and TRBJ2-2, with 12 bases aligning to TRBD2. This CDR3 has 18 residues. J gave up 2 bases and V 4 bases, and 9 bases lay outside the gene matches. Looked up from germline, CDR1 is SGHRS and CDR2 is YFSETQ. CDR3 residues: CASSRTSGAGINTGELFF. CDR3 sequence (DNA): TGCGCCAGCAGCCGGACTAGCGGGGCGGGTATTAACACCGGGGAGCTGTTTTTT.

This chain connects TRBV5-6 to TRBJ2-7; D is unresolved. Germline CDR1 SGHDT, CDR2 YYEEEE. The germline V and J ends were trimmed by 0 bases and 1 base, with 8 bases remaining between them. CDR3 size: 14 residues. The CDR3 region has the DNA TGTGCCAGCAGCTTGGGGTATCGGTCCTACGAGCAGTACTTC. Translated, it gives CASSLGYRSYEQYF.

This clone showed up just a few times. The CDR3 reads CASSFSGQGANGYTF. In nucleotides, the CDR3 is TGTGCCAGCAGTTTCTCGGGACAGGGGGCGAACGGCTACACCTTC. The chain carries TRBV27 and TRBJ1-2; 12 nucleotides match TRBD1. CDR3 size: 15 residues. The germline V gene has CDR1 MNHEY and CDR2 SMNVEV (reference sequence). Unmatched junction bases numbered 7, after V lost 3 bases and J lost 8 bases.

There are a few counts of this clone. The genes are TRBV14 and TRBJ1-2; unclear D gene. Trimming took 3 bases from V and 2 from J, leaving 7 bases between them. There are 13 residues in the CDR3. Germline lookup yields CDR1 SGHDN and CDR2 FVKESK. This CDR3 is CASSHARNYGYTF. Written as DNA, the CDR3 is TGTGCCAGCAGCCATGCCCGGAACTATGGCTACACCTTC. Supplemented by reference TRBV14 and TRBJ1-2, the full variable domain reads EAGVTQFPSHSVIEKGQTVTLRCDPISGHDNLYWYRRVMGKEIKFLLHFVKESKQDESGMPNNRFLAERTGGTYSTLKVQPAELEDSGVYFCASSHARNYGYTFGSGTRLTVV.

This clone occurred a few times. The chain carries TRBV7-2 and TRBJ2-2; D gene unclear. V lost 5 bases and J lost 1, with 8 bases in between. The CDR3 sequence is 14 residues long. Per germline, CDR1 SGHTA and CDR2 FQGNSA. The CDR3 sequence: CASSRYWNTGELFF. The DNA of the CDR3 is TGTGCCAGCAGCCGTTATTGGAACACCGGGGAGCTGTTTTTT.

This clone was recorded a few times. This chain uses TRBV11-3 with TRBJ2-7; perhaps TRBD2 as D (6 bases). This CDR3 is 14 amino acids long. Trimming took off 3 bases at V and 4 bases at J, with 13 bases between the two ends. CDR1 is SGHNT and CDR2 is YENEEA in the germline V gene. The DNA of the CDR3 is TGTGCCAGCAGCTTGGGAGGAGAGACTTACGAGCAGTACTTC. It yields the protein CASSLGGETYEQYF.

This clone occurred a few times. CDR3 DNA sequence: TGTGCCAGCAGCTCCAGGTTAACTAGCACAGATACGCAGTATTTT. Translating gives CASSSRLTSTDTQYF. The V call is TRBV7-2, the J call TRBJ2-3; no reliable D call. V was pared by 4 bases and J by 0 bases, with 11 bases between. This CDR3 spans 15 amino acids. Germline assignment: CDR1 SGHTA and CDR2 FQGNSA.

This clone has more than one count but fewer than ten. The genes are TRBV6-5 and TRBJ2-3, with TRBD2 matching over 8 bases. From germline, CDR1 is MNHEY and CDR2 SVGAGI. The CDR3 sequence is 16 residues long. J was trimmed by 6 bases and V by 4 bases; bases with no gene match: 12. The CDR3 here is CASSSRLSGAPDTQYF. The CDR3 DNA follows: TGTGCCAGCAGTTCTCGACTTAGCGGGGCTCCCGATACGCAGTATTTT.

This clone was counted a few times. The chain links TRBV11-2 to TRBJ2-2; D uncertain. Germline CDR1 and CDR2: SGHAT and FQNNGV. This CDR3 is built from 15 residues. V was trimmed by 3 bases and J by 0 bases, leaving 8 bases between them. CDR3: CASSFETSNTGELFF. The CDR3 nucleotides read TGTGCCAGCAGCTTTGAGACATCGAACACCGGGGAGCTGTTTTTT.

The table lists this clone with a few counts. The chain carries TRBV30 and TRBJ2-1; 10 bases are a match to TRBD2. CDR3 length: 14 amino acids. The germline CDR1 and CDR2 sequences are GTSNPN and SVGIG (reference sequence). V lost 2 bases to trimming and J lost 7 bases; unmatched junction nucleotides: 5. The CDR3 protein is CAWSSSGGWNEQFF. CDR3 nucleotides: TGTGCCTGGAGTTCTAGCGGGGGCTGGAATGAGCAGTTCTTC.

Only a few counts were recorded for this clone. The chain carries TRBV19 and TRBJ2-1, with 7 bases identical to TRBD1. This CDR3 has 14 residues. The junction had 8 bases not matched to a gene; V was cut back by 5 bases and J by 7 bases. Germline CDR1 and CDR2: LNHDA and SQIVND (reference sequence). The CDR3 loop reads CASSGDRESNEQFF. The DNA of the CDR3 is TGTGCCAGTAGTGGGGACAGAGAATCGAATGAGCAGTTCTTC.

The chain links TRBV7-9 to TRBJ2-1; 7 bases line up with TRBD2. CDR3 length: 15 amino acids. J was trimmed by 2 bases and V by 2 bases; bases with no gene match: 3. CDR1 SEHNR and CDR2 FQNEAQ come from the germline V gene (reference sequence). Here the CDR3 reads CASSLSGDPYNEQFF. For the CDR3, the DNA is TGTGCCAGCAGCTTAAGCGGGGATCCCTACAATGAGCAGTTCTTC. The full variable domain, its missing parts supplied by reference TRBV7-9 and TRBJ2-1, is DTGVSQNPRHKITKRGQNVTFRCDPISEHNRLYWYRQTLGQGPEFLTYFQNEAQLEKSRLLSDRFSAERPKGSFSTLEIQRTEQGDSAMYLCASSLSGDPYNEQFFGPGTRLTVL.

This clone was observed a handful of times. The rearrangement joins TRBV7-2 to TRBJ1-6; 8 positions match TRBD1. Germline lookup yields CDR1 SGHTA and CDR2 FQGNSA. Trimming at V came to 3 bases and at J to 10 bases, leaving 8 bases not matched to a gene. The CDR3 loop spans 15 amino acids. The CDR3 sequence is CASSLGRGRESPLHF. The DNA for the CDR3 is TGTGCCAGCAGCTTGGGCAGGGGGCGGGAATCACCCCTCCACTTT.

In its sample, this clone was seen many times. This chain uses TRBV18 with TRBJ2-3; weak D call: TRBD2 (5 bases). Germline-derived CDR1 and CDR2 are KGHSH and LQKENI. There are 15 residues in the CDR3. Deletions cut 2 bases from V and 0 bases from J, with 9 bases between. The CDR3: CASSPGLGSTDTQYF. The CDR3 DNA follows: TGTGCCAGCTCACCAGGACTGGGAAGCACAGATACGCAGTATTTT.

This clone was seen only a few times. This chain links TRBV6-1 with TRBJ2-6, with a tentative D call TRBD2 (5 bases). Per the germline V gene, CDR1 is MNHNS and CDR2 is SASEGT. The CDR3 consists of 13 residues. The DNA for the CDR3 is TGTGCTGGGGAGAGCTCTGGGGCCAACGTCCTGACTTTC. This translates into CAGESSGANVLTF.

The CDR3 DNA is TGTGCCAGCAGTGGACTGGACTACTTAAACACCGGGGAGCTGTTTTTT. Translated: CASSGLDYLNTGELFF. The chain employs TRBV6-1 and TRBJ2-2, with D possibly TRBD2 on 6 matching bases. V shed 4 bases and J shed 2 bases, with 14 bases lying between them. The CDR3 has 16 amino acids. The germline gives CDR1 MNHNS, CDR2 SASEGT.

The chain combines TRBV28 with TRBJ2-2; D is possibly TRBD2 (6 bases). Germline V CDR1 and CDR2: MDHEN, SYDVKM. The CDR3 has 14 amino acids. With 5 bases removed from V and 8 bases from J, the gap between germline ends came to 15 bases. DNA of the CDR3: TGTGCCAGCAGTCCCGCGGGGCTAAGGGGGGAGCTGTTTTTT. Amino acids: CASSPAGLRGELFF. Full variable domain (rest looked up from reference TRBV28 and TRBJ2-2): DVKVTQSSRYLVKRTGEKVFLECVQDMDHENMFWYRQDPGLGLRLIYFSYDVKMKEKGDIPEGYSVSREKKERFSLILESASTNQTSMYLCASSPAGLRGELFFGEGSRLTVL.

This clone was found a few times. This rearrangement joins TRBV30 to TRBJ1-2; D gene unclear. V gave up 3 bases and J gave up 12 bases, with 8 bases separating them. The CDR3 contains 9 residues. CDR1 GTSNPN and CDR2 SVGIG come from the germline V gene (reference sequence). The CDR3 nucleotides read TGTGCCTGGAGGAGGGATCACACCTTC. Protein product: CAWRRDHTF.

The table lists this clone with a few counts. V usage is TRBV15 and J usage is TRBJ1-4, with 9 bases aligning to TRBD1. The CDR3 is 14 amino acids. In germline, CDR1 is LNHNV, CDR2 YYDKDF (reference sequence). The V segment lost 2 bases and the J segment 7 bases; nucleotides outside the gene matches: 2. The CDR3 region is CATSRTGGVEKLFF. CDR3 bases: TGTGCCACCAGCAGAACAGGGGGCGTTGAAAAACTGTTTTTT.

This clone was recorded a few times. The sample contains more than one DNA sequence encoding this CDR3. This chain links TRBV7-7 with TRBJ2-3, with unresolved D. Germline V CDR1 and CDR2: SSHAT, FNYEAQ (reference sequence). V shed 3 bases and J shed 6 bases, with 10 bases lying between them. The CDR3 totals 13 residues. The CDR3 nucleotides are TGTGCCAGCAGCTTCACCGCGTCGGATACGCAGTATTTT. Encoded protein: CASSFTASDTQYF.

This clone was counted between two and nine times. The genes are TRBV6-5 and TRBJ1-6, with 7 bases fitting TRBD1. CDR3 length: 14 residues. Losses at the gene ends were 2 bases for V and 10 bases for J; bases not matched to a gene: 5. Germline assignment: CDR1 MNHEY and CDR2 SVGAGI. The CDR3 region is CASSYPGGNSPLHF. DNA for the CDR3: TGTGCCAGCAGTTACCCAGGGGGGAACTCACCCCTCCACTTT.

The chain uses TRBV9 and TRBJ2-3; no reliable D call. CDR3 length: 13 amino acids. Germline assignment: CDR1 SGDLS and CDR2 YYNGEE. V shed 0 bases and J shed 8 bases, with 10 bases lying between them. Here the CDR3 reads CASSVEEPGTQYF. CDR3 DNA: TGTGCCAGCAGCGTAGAGGAGCCGGGTACGCAGTATTTT.